A single sample is the source of the 15 T cell receptor beta chains below, sequenced in a study of regulatory T cells in long-lasting Graves disease. Both iRepertoire HTBI primers and Arm-PCR of CDR3 regions were used to build the TCR beta libraries. Each CDR3 protein is one row after TCRdb ran MiXCR on the multiplex PCR reads. The data contain 450,000 or so distinct CDR3 sequences, about a fifth of them singletons. Regarding time point: persistent/refractory GD, antithyroid drugs over 5 years with positive TRAb. The authors made the TCR library using RNA they extracted from PBMCs. The material was peripheral blood mononuclear cells (PBMCs), obtained when the disease was refractory, from a patient treated with antithyroid drugs. The receptors stem from a female donor with Graves disease.

This clonotype was seen at least ten times. The rearrangement joins TRBV28 to TRBJ1-5; D remains ambiguous. Trimming cost V 6 bases and J 1 base, with 16 bases left between them. Germline lookup yields CDR1 MDHEN and CDR2 SYDVKM. The CDR3 sequence is 16 residues long. Written as DNA, the CDR3 is TGTGCCAGCAGGTTCTTAGGTGGACGGAGCAATCAGCCCCAGCATTTT. It translates to CASRFLGGRSNQPQHF.

In regard to this clonotype: With a much larger clone just one base away, this may be a read error. V and J are TRBV27 and TRBJ2-7; 7 bases map to TRBD2. The CDR3 has 15 amino acids. Germline V lookup: CDR1 MNHEY, CDR2 SMNVEV (reference sequence). As DNA, the CDR3 is TGTGCCAGCAGTTTCGGTTCGGGAGGTTCCTCCGAGCAGTACTTC. It yields the protein CASSFGSGGSSEQYF.

This clonotype was counted ten times or more. J is TRBJ1-2 and V is TRBV27, with D perhaps TRBD1 (6 bases). The CDR3 runs 14 residues. Germline CDR1 and CDR2: MNHEY and SMNVEV (reference sequence). Trimming took 2 bases from V and 6 from J, leaving 13 bases between them. The DNA for the CDR3 is TGTGCCAGCAGTTTACTCCCCAACAGGGATGGCTACACCTTC. It codes for CASSLLPNRDGYTF.

The chain employs TRBV19 and TRBJ2-5; 7 bases are shared with TRBD1. CDR1 and CDR2 from the germline V gene are LNHDA and SQIVND (reference sequence). The CDR3 contains 15 residues. After removal of 2 bases from V and 0 bases from J, the junction contained 3 bases not matched to a gene. CDR3 residues: CASSISRGYQETQYF. The DNA for the CDR3 is TGTGCCAGTAGTATAAGCAGGGGGTACCAAGAGACCCAGTACTTC.

This clonotype was recorded a few times. This rearrangement joins TRBV29-1 to TRBJ2-7, with D unresolved. The CDR3 runs 10 residues. Deletions cut 6 bases from V and 4 bases from J, with 7 bases between. The germline V gene has CDR1 SQVTM and CDR2 ANQGSEA. The CDR3 nucleotides read TGCAGCGTCCTGGAGTACGAGCAGTACTTC. Protein product: CSVLEYEQYF.

This clonotype was counted many times. This chain joins TRBV30 and TRBJ2-5, with 7 positions matching TRBD2. The germline V gene has CDR1 GTSNPN and CDR2 SVGIG (reference sequence). V lost 6 bases to trimming and J lost 5 bases; unmatched junction nucleotides: 3. There are 11 residues in the CDR3. The CDR3 loop reads CACGEGETQYF. In DNA form, the CDR3 reads TGTGCCTGTGGGGAGGGTGAGACCCAGTACTTC. The entire variable domain, with the rest obtained from reference TRBV30 and TRBJ2-5, is as follows: SQTIHQWPATLVQPVGSPLSLECTVEGTSNPNLYWYRQAAGRGLQLLFYSVGIGQISSEVPQNLSASRPQDRQFILSSKKLLLSDSGFYLCACGEGETQYFGPGTRLLVL.

This clonotype came up a few times. V and J are TRBV11-2 and TRBJ2-7, with 11 nucleotides matching TRBD2. The V and J ends lost 6 bases and 1 base, in that order; junction bases with no gene match: 5. CDR3 length: 15 residues. CDR1 SGHAT and CDR2 FQNNGV come from the germline V gene. The DNA for the CDR3 is TGTGCCAGCAGTGTGACTAGCGGGGCGTCCTACGAGCAGTACTTC. Translated, it gives CASSVTSGASYEQYF.

This clonotype was found a few times. The chain combines TRBV27 with TRBJ1-2; D may be TRBD1 (6 bases). The CDR3 runs to 13 residues. The germline V gene has CDR1 MNHEY and CDR2 SMNVEV (reference sequence). V was clipped by 8 bases and J by 4 bases, with 14 bases between them. CDR3 in amino acids: CASSPGGRYGYTF. CDR3 DNA: TGTGCCAGCTCCCCGGGGGGCCGCTATGGCTACACCTTC.

This clonotype has at least ten counts. Written as DNA, the CDR3 is TGTGCCAGCAGTCCGCATTTAGGGGGCGGGGAGCTGTTTTTT. The encoded protein is CASSPHLGGGELFF. The V gene is TRBV27, the J gene TRBJ2-2; the D gene is possibly TRBD1 (6 bases). V lost 5 bases to trimming and J lost 7 bases, with 14 bases between them. Looked up from germline, CDR1 is MNHEY and CDR2 is SMNVEV (reference sequence). The CDR3 runs to 14 residues.

This clonotype was recorded only once. The V gene is TRBV4-1, the J gene TRBJ1-1; D ambiguous. V was cut by 2 bases and J by 7 bases, with 8 bases left in between. The CDR3 extends over 12 amino acids. The germline CDR1 and CDR2 sequences are MGHRA and YSYEKL. In nucleotides, the CDR3 is TGCGCCAGCAGCCAACCCGGCATTGAAGCTTTCTTT. As protein: CASSQPGIEAFF.

A few counts support this clonotype. The chain employs TRBV15 and TRBJ2-5, with D unresolved. Trimming took off 0 bases at V and 7 bases at J, with 6 bases between the two ends. The V gene's germline CDR1 is LNHNV and CDR2 YYDKDF (reference sequence). This CDR3 is built from 12 residues. CDR3 residues: CATSRDWATQYF. The CDR3 nucleotides read TGTGCCACCAGCAGAGATTGGGCGACCCAGTACTTC.

Concerning this clonotype itself: The conserved phenylalanine or tryptophan is not found at the CDR3 terminus, so this likely reflects a read error. The rearrangement joins TRBV25-1 to TRBJ1-1, with D perhaps matching TRBD1 (5 bases). V was clipped by 8 bases and J by 1 base, with 5 bases between them. The CDR3 spans 11 residues. Germline values: CDR1 MGHDK, CDR2 SYGVNS. DNA of the CDR3: TGTGCCAGCGGGGCGAACACTGAAGCTTTCCTT. Translating gives CASGANTEAFL.

In this sample, this clonotype turned up a few times. In DNA, the CDR3 is TGTGCCAGCAGCCAAGGATTTGGGGATGGCTACGAGCAGTACTTC. Translating it yields CASSQGFGDGYEQYF. The gene calls are TRBV14 and TRBJ2-7; D ambiguous. Germline values: CDR1 SGHDN, CDR2 FVKESK. The V gene lost 1 base and the J gene lost 3 bases, with 13 bases spanning the gap. The CDR3 runs to 15 residues.

Many counts were recorded for this clonotype. This chain connects TRBV12-3 or TRBV12-4 to TRBJ1-6; TRBD1 is a possible D gene (5 bases). The ends were cut back, 2 bases at V and 9 bases at J, with 11 bases in the middle. The CDR3 has 14 amino acids. CDR3: CASSLSQGGSPLHF. For the CDR3, the DNA is TGTGCCAGCAGTTTAAGCCAGGGTGGTTCACCCCTCCACTTT.

This clonotype was observed many times. The chain carries TRBV2 and TRBJ2-1; D uncertain. This CDR3 contains 11 residues. V shed 6 bases and J shed 5 bases, with 5 bases lying between them. The germline gives CDR1 SNHLY, CDR2 FYNNEI. The CDR3 reads CASSGHNEQFF. In DNA, the CDR3 is TGTGCCAGCAGCGGGCACAATGAGCAGTTCTTC.